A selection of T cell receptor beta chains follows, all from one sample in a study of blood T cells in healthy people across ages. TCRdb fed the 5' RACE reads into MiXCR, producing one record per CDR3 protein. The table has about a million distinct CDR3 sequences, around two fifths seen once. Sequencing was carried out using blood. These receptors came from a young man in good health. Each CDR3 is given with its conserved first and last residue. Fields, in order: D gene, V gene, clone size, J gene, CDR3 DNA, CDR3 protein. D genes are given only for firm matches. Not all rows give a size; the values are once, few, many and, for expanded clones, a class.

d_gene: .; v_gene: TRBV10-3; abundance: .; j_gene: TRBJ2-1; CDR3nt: TGTGCCATCAGTGCTGGGGTGGTAGGGGTTTACAATGAGCAGTTCTTC; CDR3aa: CAISAGVVGVYNEQFF
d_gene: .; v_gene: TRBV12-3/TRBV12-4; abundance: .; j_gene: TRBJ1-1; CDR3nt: TGTGCCAGCAGTCCCGGGTTTAGGGCGAACACTGAAGCTTTCTTT; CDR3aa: CASSPGFRANTEAFF
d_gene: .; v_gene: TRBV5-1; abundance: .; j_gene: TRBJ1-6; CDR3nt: TGCGCCAGCAGCCCGCGGGGGAATAATTCACCCCCCCACTTT; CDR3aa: CASSPRGNNSPPHF
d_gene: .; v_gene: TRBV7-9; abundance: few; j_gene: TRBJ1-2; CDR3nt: TGTGCCAGCAGCTCTGAGACAGGAGTCTACACCTTC; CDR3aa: CASSSETGVYTF
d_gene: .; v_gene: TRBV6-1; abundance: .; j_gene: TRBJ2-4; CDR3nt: TGTGCCAGCAGGGAGGAAGCCAAAAACATTCAGTACTTC; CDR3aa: CASREEAKNIQYF
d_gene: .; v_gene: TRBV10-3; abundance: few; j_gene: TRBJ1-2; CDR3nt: TGTGCCATCAGTGGGCCAGGAAACTATGGCTACACCTTC; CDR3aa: CAISGPGNYGYTF
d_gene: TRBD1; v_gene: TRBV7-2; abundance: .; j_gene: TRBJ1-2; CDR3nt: TGTGCCAGCAGCTTAGACGGGACAGATAACTATGGCTACACCTTC; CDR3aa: CASSLDGTDNYGYTF
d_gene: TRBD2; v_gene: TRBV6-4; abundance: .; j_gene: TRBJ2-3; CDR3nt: TGTGCCCGCAGTGCCGGGACTAGCGGGGGGACAGATACGCAGTATTTT; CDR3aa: CARSAGTSGGTDTQYF
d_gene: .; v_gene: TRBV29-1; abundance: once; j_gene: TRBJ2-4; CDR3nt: TGCAGCGTTGCATCGGATACGGACATTCAGTACTTC; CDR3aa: CSVASDTDIQYF
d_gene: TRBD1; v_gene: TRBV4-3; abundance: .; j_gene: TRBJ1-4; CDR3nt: TGCGCCAGCAGCCCCTGGGACAGGGAGAAACTGTTTTTT; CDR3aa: CASSPWDREKLFF
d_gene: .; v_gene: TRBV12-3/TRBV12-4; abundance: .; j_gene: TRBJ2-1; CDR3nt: TGTGCCAGCAGCCCCCTTACTCGGGACATCGTCAATGAGCAGTTCTTC; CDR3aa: CASSPLTRDIVNEQFF
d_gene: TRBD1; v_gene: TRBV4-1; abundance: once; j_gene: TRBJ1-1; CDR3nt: TGCGCCAGCAGCCGGCAGACAGGGGGTGGCACTGAAGCTTTCTTT; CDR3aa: CASSRQTGGGTEAFF
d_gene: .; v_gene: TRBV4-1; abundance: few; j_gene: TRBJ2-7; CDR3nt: TGCGCCAGCAGCCTCCGGGACATAGCCTACGAGCAGTACTTC; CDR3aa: CASSLRDIAYEQYF
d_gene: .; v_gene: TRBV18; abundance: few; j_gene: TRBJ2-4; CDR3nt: TGTGCCAGCTCGGGACAAAACTTAGCCAAAAACATTCAGTACTTC; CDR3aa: CASSGQNLAKNIQYF
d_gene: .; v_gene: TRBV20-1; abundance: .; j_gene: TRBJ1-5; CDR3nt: TGCAGTGCTAGGGGCGGGGGCCGCGGGTGGAATCAGCCCCAGCATTTT; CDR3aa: CSARGGGRGWNQPQHF
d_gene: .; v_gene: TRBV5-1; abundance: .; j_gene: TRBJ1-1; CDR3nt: TGCGCCAGCAGAAAACTTCCGGGGCTTAACACTGAAGCTTTCTTT; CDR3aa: CASRKLPGLNTEAFF
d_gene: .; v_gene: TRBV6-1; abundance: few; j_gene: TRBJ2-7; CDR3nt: TGTGCCAGCAGTCGGACGGAGCCCGGTAGAGACGAGCAGTACTTC; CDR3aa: CASSRTEPGRDEQYF